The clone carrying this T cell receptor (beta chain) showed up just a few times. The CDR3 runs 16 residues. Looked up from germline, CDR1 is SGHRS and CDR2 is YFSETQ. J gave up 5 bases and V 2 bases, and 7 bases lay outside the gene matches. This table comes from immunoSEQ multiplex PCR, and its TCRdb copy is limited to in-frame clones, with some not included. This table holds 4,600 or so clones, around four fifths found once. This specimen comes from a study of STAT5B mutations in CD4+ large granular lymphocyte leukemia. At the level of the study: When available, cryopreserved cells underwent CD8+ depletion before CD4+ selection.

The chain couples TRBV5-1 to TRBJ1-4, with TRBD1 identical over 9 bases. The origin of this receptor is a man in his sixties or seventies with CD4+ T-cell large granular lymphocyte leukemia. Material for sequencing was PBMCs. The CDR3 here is CASSLSTGGGNEKLFF. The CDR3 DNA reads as TGCGCCAGCAGCTTATCAACAGGGGGCGGGAATGAAAAACTGTTTTTT.